This T cell receptor (beta chain) was sequenced in a study of cytomegalovirus exposure and HLA in healthy donors. Whole-study findings and limits: Most TCR sequences were uncommon, yet certain public TCRs appeared in many donors.

In germline, CDR1 is SGHNT, CDR2 YYREEE (reference sequence). The V gene lost 4 bases and the J gene lost 3 bases, with 14 bases spanning the gap. The CDR3 spans 15 residues. As to this clone: Antigen: not known.

PCR employed 60 Vbeta and 13 Jbeta primers. Some clones are missing from TCRdb's copy, which holds only in-frame ones; the method was immunoSEQ multiplex PCR. The profile shows approximately 170,000 clones, around 68% of them singletons. The chain links TRBV5-4 to TRBJ2-1, with a weak D call TRBD1 (7 bases). The TCR was taken from a woman between 40 and 50 years old in good health and CMV-seropositive. What was sequenced was PBMCs. The CDR3 DNA follows: TGTGCCAGCAGCACAGGGGTAGCGGACTACAATGAGCAGTTCTTC. It yields the protein CASSTGVADYNEQFF.